This TCR beta chain was recorded in a study of blood T cell repertoires in COVID-19. CDR3 length: 13 amino acids. V was pared by 5 bases and J by 5 bases, with 13 bases between. In germline, CDR1 is LGHNA, CDR2 YSLEER. Everyone who took part was roughly 18 to 89 years old, and they came from 24 US areas. Data came from immunoSEQ multiplex PCR; TCRdb stores just in-frame clones and leaves some out. The table shows about 220,000 clones, with about nine tenths occurring only once. The TCR was taken from a woman aged 40 to 49 with acute COVID-19. This chain connects TRBV4-3 to TRBJ2-7, with D possibly TRBD2 on 5 matching bases. The specimen sequenced was PBMCs or T cells enriched from blood (not recorded which). This chain's CDR3 is CASSERRGNEQYF. The CDR3 nucleotides are TGCGCCAGCAGCGAAAGGAGAGGGAACGAGCAGTACTTC.